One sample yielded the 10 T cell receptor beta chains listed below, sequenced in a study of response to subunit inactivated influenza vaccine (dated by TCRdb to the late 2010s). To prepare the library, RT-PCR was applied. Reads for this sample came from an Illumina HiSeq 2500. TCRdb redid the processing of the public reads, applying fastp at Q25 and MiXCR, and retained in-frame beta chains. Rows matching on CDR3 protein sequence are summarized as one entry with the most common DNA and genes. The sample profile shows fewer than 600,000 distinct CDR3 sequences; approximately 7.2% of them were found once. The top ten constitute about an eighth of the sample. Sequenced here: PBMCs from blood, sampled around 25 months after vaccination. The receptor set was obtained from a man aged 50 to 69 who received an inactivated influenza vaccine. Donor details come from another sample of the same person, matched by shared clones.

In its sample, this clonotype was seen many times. The CDR3 sequence: CASSSGTSANVLTF. For the CDR3, the DNA is TGTGCCAGCAGCTCCGGGACGTCGGCCAACGTCCTGACTTTC. The chain has TRBV7-2 and TRBJ2-6; tentatively, D is TRBD1 or TRBD2 (5 bases each). CDR3 length: 14 residues. The ends were cut back, 4 bases at V and 6 bases at J, with 10 bases in the middle. The germline V gene encodes CDR1 SGHTA and CDR2 FQGNSA.

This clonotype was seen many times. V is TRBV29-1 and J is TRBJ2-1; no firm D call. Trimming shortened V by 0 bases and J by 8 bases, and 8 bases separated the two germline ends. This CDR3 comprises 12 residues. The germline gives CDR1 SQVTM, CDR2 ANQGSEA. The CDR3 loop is CSVEDLGDEQFF. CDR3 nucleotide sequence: TGCAGCGTTGAAGATCTTGGCGATGAGCAGTTCTTC.

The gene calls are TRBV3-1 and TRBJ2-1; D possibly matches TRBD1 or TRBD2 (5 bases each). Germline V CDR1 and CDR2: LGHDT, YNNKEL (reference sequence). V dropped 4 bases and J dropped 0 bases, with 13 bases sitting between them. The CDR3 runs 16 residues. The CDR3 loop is CASSPQGTSSYNEQFF. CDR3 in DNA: TGTGCCAGCAGCCCTCAAGGGACGAGCTCCTACAATGAGCAGTTCTTC.

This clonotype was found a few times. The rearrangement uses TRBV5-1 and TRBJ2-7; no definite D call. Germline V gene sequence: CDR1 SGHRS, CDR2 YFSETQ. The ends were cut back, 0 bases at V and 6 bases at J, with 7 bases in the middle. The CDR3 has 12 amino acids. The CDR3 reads CASSLVQTEQYF. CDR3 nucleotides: TGCGCCAGCAGCTTGGTCCAGACCGAGCAGTACTTC.

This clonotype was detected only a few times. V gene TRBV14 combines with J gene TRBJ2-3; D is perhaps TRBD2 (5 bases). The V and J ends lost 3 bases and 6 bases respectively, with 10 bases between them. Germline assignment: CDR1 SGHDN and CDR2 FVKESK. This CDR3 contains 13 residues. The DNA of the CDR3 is TGTGCCAGCAGCCAGCACGGACTTGATACGCAGTATTTT. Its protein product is CASSQHGLDTQYF.

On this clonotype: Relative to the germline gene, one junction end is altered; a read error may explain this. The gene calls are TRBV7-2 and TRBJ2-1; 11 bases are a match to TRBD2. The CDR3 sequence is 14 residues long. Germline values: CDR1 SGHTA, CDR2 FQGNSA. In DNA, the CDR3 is TGTGCCCGCAGCATAGCGGGGGGGCCCAATGAGCAGTTCTTC. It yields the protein CARSIAGGPNEQFF.

Here the CDR3 reads CASKESAGPEQFF. DNA of the CDR3: TGCGCCAGCAAGGAATCGGCGGGCCCTGAGCAGTTCTTC. The gene calls are TRBV5-1 and TRBJ2-1; D is possibly TRBD2 (5 bases). CDR1 is SGHRS, CDR2 YFSETQ, per germline. V lost 6 bases to trimming and J lost 9 bases, with 16 bases between them. The CDR3 has 13 residues.

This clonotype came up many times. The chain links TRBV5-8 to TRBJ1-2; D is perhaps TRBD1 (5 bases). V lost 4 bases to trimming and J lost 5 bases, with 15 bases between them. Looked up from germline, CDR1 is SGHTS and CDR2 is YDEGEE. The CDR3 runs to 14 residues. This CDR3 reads CASSRPGLAYGYTF. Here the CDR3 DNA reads TGTGCCAGCAGCCGCCCGGGGCTAGCGTATGGCTACACCTTC.

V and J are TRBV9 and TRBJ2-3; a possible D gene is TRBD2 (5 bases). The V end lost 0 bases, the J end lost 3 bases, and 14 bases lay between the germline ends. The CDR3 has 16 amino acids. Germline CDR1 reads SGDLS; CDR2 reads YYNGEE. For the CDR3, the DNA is TGTGCCAGCAGCGTAGGGGCTAGCCGGTTGACAGATACGCAGTATTTT. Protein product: CASSVGASRLTDTQYF.

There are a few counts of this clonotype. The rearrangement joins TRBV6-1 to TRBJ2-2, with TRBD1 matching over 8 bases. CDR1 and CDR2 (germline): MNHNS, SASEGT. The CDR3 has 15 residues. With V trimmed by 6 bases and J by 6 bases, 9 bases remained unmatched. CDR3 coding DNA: TGTGCCAGCAGAGATTCCGGGACAGGTCCCGGGGAGCTGTTTTTT. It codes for CASRDSGTGPGELFF.